Below, 5 T cell receptor beta chains from the same sample are listed, as sequenced in a study of CD8 T cells in Susac syndrome. Reverse transcription of about 0.45 to 1 ug RNA was performed with random hexamers. TCRdb re-derived calls from the immunoSEQ multiplex PCR reads in MiXCR, one entry per CDR3 protein. Found here are some 210,000 distinct CDR3 sequences, over 90% of them singletons; the top ten hold 0.15%. Sequencing input: CD4+ T cells from PBMCs. Receptor source: a human donor with Susac syndrome.

The chain couples TRBV30 to TRBJ1-2; D is undetermined. V lost 2 bases and J 3 bases, leaving 7 bases between the germline ends. Germline V gene data show CDR1 as GTSNPN and CDR2 as SVGIG (reference sequence). This CDR3 is built from 12 residues. CDR3 protein: CAWSQTYYGYTF. In nucleotides, the CDR3 is TGTGCCTGGAGTCAGACCTACTATGGCTACACCTTC.

The chain combines TRBV20-1 with TRBJ2-3, with D possibly matching TRBD2 (5 bases). The CDR3 runs to 14 residues. Deletions cut 7 bases from V and 2 bases from J, with 16 bases between. Per the germline V gene, CDR1 is DFQATT and CDR2 is SNEGSKA (reference sequence). CDR3 sequence: CSVPGSGSTDTQYF. The CDR3 DNA reads TGCAGTGTTCCAGGTTCGGGGTCCACAGATACGCAGTATTTT.

This rearrangement joins TRBV7-3 to TRBJ2-5, with D perhaps matching TRBD2 (6 bases). V lost 1 base and J 5 bases, leaving 14 bases between the germline ends. The CDR3 is 15 amino acids. From germline, CDR1 is SGHTA and CDR2 FQGTGA. The CDR3 nucleotides read TGTGCCAGCAGCTTAAACGGGGGAGGAGGGGAGACCCAGTACTTC. Protein: CASSLNGGGGETQYF.

This chain uses TRBV12-3 or TRBV12-4 with TRBJ1-5, with 9 bases fitting TRBD1. The junction had 8 bases not matched to a gene; V was cut back by 7 bases and J by 4 bases. The CDR3 length is 15 residues. This chain's CDR3 is CASTLTGGRNQPQHF. CDR3 in DNA: TGTGCCAGCACCCTGACAGGGGGTAGGAATCAGCCCCAGCATTTT.

This clonotype was found once. The chain employs TRBV6-2 or TRBV6-3 and TRBJ2-5; tentatively, D is TRBD1 or TRBD2 (5 bases each). This CDR3 contains 15 residues. V lost 0 bases, J lost 4 bases, and 12 bases lay in between. Germline loops: CDR1 MNHEY, CDR2 SVGEGT. CDR3 bases: TGTGCCAGCAGTTACTCGTCCCAGGGAGCAGAGACCCAGTACTTC. Translating gives CASSYSSQGAETQYF.